A single sample gave rise to the 32 T cell receptor beta chains below, sequenced in a study of PD-1 blockade in classical Hodgkin lymphoma. No patient escaped relapse after autologous stem cell transplantation, and brentuximab vedotin exposure varied. Measured with immunoSEQ multiplex PCR; TCRdb has only the in-frame clones, and not every one. The sample holds about 100,000 clones, roughly nine tenths seen once. Sequences were derived from peripheral blood mononuclear cells (PBMCs), sampled before the second cycle of nivolumab. The receptors shown here come from a human donor with classical Hodgkin lymphoma.

This clone was detected once. V usage is TRBV28 and J usage is TRBJ2-7; D possibly corresponds to TRBD2 (5 bases). V lost 2 bases and J lost 1, with 9 bases in between. Germline lookup yields CDR1 MDHEN and CDR2 SYDVKM. The CDR3 covers 14 residues. The DNA for the CDR3 is TGTGCCAGCAGTTTAGAGGGTTTTTCCTACGAGCAGTACTTC. Residues: CASSLEGFSYEQYF.

V gene TRBV28 combines with J gene TRBJ2-1; 7 bases fit TRBD1. The CDR3 spans 17 residues. Germline values: CDR1 MDHEN, CDR2 SYDVKM. V shed 5 bases, J shed 2 bases, and the junction held 12 bases outside the gene matches. The CDR3 protein is CASSLGSNRGPYNEQFF. CDR3 bases: TGTGCCAGCAGTCTAGGCTCGAACAGGGGACCCTACAATGAGCAGTTCTTC.

The chain combines TRBV7-9 with TRBJ2-3, with a weak D call TRBD2 (6 bases). CDR1 is SEHNR and CDR2 is FQNEAQ in the germline V gene (reference sequence). The CDR3 runs to 14 residues. The germline V and J ends were trimmed by 1 base and 6 bases, with 11 bases remaining between them. CDR3 sequence reads: CASSLVLAMDTQYF. The CDR3 DNA sequence: TGTGCCAGCAGCTTAGTTCTAGCGATGGATACGCAGTATTTT. The full variable domain, rest sourced from reference TRBV7-9 and TRBJ2-3, is DTGVSQNPRHKITKRGQNVTFRCDPISEHNRLYWYRQTLGQGPEFLTYFQNEAQLEKSRLLSDRFSAERPKGSFSTLEIQRTEQGDSAMYLCASSLVLAMDTQYFGPGTRLTVL.

The chain carries TRBV7-9 and TRBJ2-1; TRBD1 matches at 8 bases. The germline V gene has CDR1 SEHNR and CDR2 FQNEAQ (reference sequence). The CDR3 is 12 residues long. Trimming removed 6 bases from V and 7 bases from J; junction bases left unmatched: 2. CDR3 residues: CASRRTGNEQFF. The DNA for the CDR3 is TGTGCCAGCAGACGGACAGGGAATGAGCAGTTCTTC.

The chain couples TRBV4-1 to TRBJ1-1; unclear D gene. The germline CDR1 and CDR2 sequences are MGHRA and YSYEKL. The CDR3 is 15 residues long. Trimming shortened V by 1 base and J by 0 bases, and 9 bases separated the two germline ends. The CDR3 region has the DNA TGCGCCAGCAGCCAAGGATCACGAGTGAACACTGAAGCTTTCTTT. As protein: CASSQGSRVNTEAFF.

This chain uses TRBV4-3 with TRBJ1-5; D call uncertain. The CDR3 totals 16 residues. Germline V gene lookup returns CDR1 LGHNA and CDR2 YSLEER. The V and J ends lost 0 bases and 8 bases respectively, with 17 bases between them. The DNA for the CDR3 is TGCGCCAGCAGCCAAGATTTTGCCTCCCTTACCGAGCCCCAGCATTTT. Encoded protein: CASSQDFASLTEPQHF.

The CDR3 DNA sequence: TGTGCCAGCAGCTCCGGCCAAAGGCTCAGCACAGATACGCAGTATTTT. Protein sequence: CASSSGQRLSTDTQYF. The V gene is TRBV5-8, the J gene TRBJ2-3; D uncertain. The germline V gene encodes CDR1 SGHTS and CDR2 YDEGEE. The CDR3 is 16 residues long. Trimming cost V 3 bases and J 0 bases, with 14 bases left between them.

The chain has TRBV7-9 and TRBJ2-3; TRBD2 is a possible D gene (6 bases). The germline V gene has CDR1 SEHNR and CDR2 FQNEAQ (reference sequence). CDR3 length: 15 amino acids. Trimming left V 5 bases short and J 6 bases short, with 18 bases between. CDR3 coding DNA: TGTGCCAGCAGCCCGACCGGGACTTCATTTGATACGCAGTATTTT. This translates into CASSPTGTSFDTQYF.

The chain is built from TRBV30 and TRBJ2-7; D is undetermined. The V end lost 1 base, the J end lost 2 bases, and 3 bases lay between the germline ends. The CDR3 length is 11 residues. CDR1 is GTSNPN and CDR2 is SVGIG in the germline V gene (reference sequence). The CDR3 protein is CAWSATYEQYF. The CDR3 DNA sequence: TGTGCCTGGAGTGCCACCTACGAGCAGTACTTC.

This rearrangement joins TRBV10-2 to TRBJ2-7; 8 bases match TRBD1. With V trimmed by 5 bases and J by 3 bases, 3 bases remained unmatched. CDR1 is WSHSY, CDR2 SAAADI, per germline. The length of the CDR3 is 13 residues. The CDR3 DNA is TGCGCCAGCAGTTGGGGACAGGTCTACGAGCAGTACTTC. Translation: CASSWGQVYEQYF.

This rearrangement joins TRBV19 to TRBJ1-5; 11 bases are shared with TRBD1. The V gene end was trimmed by 3 bases and the J gene end by 2 bases; junction bases not matched to a gene: 9. Germline loops: CDR1 LNHDA, CDR2 SQIVND (reference sequence). The CDR3 contains 18 residues. The CDR3 nucleotides read TGTGCCAGTAGTATTGACCACGGGACAGGGGGAGGCAATCAGCCCCAGCATTTT. Protein: CASSIDHGTGGGNQPQHF.

The J gene is TRBJ2-2, the V gene TRBV28; 13 bases are a match to TRBD2. V shed 2 bases and J 7 bases; nucleotides not matched to a gene: 13. Germline assignment: CDR1 MDHEN and CDR2 SYDVKM. CDR3 length equals 19 residues. The CDR3 sequence: CASSLGWSRTSGSIGELFF. The CDR3 nucleotides read TGTGCCAGCAGTTTAGGTTGGTCCCGGACTAGCGGGAGTATCGGGGAGCTGTTTTTT. The variable domain in full, completed from reference TRBV28 and TRBJ2-2, reads DVKVTQSSRYLVKRTGEKVFLECVQDMDHENMFWYRQDPGLGLRLIYFSYDVKMKEKGDIPEGYSVSREKKERFSLILESASTNQTSMYLCASSLGWSRTSGSIGELFFGEGSRLTVL.

The chain uses TRBV25-1 and TRBJ2-2, with D unresolved. Germline CDR1 is MGHDK and CDR2 is SYGVNS. Trimming shortened V by 1 base and J by 0 bases, and 0 bases separated the two germline ends. The CDR3 has 13 amino acids. The CDR3 loop reads CASSESNTGELFF. The DNA of the CDR3 is TGTGCCAGCAGTGAATCGAACACCGGGGAGCTGTTTTTT. Supplemented by reference TRBV25-1 and TRBJ2-2, the full variable domain reads EADIYQTPRYLVIGTGKKITLECSQTMGHDKMYWYQQDPGMELHLIHYSYGVNSTEKGDLSSESTVSRIRTEHFPLTLESARPSHTSQYLCASSESNTGELFFGEGSRLTVL.

The gene calls are TRBV30 and TRBJ2-7; a possible D gene is TRBD2 (7 bases). V lost 4 bases, J lost 9 bases, and 28 bases lay in between. Germline lookup yields CDR1 GTSNPN and CDR2 SVGIG (reference sequence). The CDR3 length is 16 residues. The DNA of the CDR3 is TGTGCCTGGATAAAAGGGGGGGGAGCGTCGCAACAGGGGCAGTACTTC. Translated: CAWIKGGGASQQGQYF.

V and J are TRBV27 and TRBJ2-7; weak D call: TRBD1 (6 bases). The germline CDR1 and CDR2 sequences are MNHEY and SMNVEV (reference sequence). V lost 3 bases and J lost 5, with 14 bases in between. The CDR3 sequence is 14 residues long. DNA for the CDR3: TGTGCCAGCAGTTTTTTCAGGGGATCCCACGAGCAGTACTTC. Protein product: CASSFFRGSHEQYF.

This chain connects TRBV2 to TRBJ2-5; D is unresolved. The V and J ends lost 5 bases and 4 bases respectively, with 14 bases between them. This CDR3 region has 14 residues. In germline, CDR1 is SNHLY, CDR2 FYNNEI. The CDR3 reads CASSILAQRETQYF. The DNA for the CDR3 is TGTGCCAGCAGTATACTCGCGCAGAGAGAGACCCAGTACTTC.

The V and J genes are TRBV19 and TRBJ2-3; 11 nucleotides align to TRBD2. The V gene's germline CDR1 is LNHDA and CDR2 SQIVND (reference sequence). V was clipped by 2 bases and J by 0 bases; unmatched bases: 7. The CDR3 spans 18 residues. The CDR3 loop is CASSIRASGRTSTDTQYF. CDR3 nucleotide sequence: TGTGCCAGTAGTATACGGGCTAGCGGGAGGACTAGCACAGATACGCAGTATTTT.

The chain couples TRBV28 to TRBJ1-2; D ambiguous. Germline CDR1 MDHEN, CDR2 SYDVKM. The CDR3 totals 13 residues. Trimming removed 3 bases from V and 4 bases from J, with 9 bases in between. The CDR3 sequence is CASSLSLPYGYTF. The DNA for the CDR3 is TGTGCCAGCAGTTTGTCACTTCCCTATGGCTACACCTTC.

The CDR3 DNA is TGTGCCAGCAGTTACTCTCGGACAGTGAACACTGAAGCTTTCTTT. Encoded protein: CASSYSRTVNTEAFF. This chain connects TRBV6-5 to TRBJ1-1, with TRBD1 as a possible D gene (6 bases). The germline V and J ends were trimmed by 0 bases and 0 bases, with 8 bases remaining between them. The CDR3 is 15 residues long. Germline CDR1 is MNHEY and CDR2 is SVGAGI.

This rearrangement joins TRBV7-2 to TRBJ2-1; the D is unclear. The CDR3 has 13 residues. V dropped 5 bases and J dropped 9 bases, with 14 bases sitting between them. In germline, CDR1 is SGHTA, CDR2 FQGNSA. CDR3 sequence (DNA): TGTGCCAGCAGCCCGTCGTGGCTGAGTGAGCAGTTCTTC. This encodes CASSPSWLSEQFF.

The genes are TRBV5-4 and TRBJ1-2, with 7 bases matching TRBD1. Germline V lookup: CDR1 SGHNT, CDR2 YYREEE (reference sequence). V was clipped by 1 base and J by 2 bases; unmatched bases: 2. This CDR3 has 14 amino acids. The CDR3 is CASSLPGGNYGYTF. CDR3 nucleotides: TGTGCCAGCAGCTTGCCAGGGGGAAACTATGGCTACACCTTC.

This chain joins TRBV4-1 and TRBJ1-1; D possibly corresponds to TRBD1 (5 bases). Germline CDR1 is MGHRA and CDR2 is YSYEKL. V shed 4 bases and J shed 3 bases, with 27 bases lying between them. The CDR3 covers 19 residues. The CDR3 loop reads CASSRTFWAGRFSDTEAFF. DNA of the CDR3: TGCGCCAGCAGCCGAACTTTCTGGGCAGGGCGATTCTCCGACACTGAAGCTTTCTTT.

The J gene is TRBJ1-5, the V gene TRBV19, with D unclear. V was shortened by 11 bases and J by 1 base, with 15 bases between the two germline ends. The CDR3 contains 14 residues. The V gene's germline CDR1 is LNHDA and CDR2 SQIVND (reference sequence). CDR3 region: CAAPFRRSNQPQHF. As DNA, the CDR3 is TGTGCCGCGCCTTTTCGGCGGAGCAATCAGCCCCAGCATTTT.

The chain links TRBV4-3 to TRBJ1-2; D is unclear. Germline lookup yields CDR1 LGHNA and CDR2 YSLEER. The ends were cut back, 0 bases at V and 6 bases at J, with 17 bases in the middle. The CDR3 consists of 16 residues. The CDR3: CASSQEIVSTVHGYTF. CDR3 DNA sequence: TGCGCCAGCAGCCAAGAAATTGTTTCGACCGTTCATGGCTACACCTTC.

This clone was counted between two and nine times. The chain recombines TRBV4-2 with TRBJ1-5; D gene uncertain. Germline values: CDR1 LGHNA, CDR2 YNFKEQ. Between the trimmed V and J ends, which lost 0 bases and 9 bases, there was a span of 9 bases. The CDR3 runs to 13 residues. CDR3 bases: TGTGCCAGCAGCCAAGAAGTAAATTGGCCCCAGCATTTT. Protein sequence: CASSQEVNWPQHF.

The chain couples TRBV6-5 to TRBJ1-1, with D possibly TRBD1 on 5 matching bases. Trimming took off 2 bases at V and 5 bases at J, with 15 bases between the two ends. CDR1 is MNHEY and CDR2 is SVGAGI in the germline V gene. The CDR3 sequence is 15 residues long. CDR3 bases: TGTGCCAGCAGTTACGAGCGGGGGAGGCGAACTGAAGCTTTCTTT. This codes for CASSYERGRRTEAFF.

The chain links TRBV5-6 to TRBJ1-5; TRBD1 matches at 7 bases. Germline values: CDR1 SGHDT, CDR2 YYEEEE. CDR3 size: 14 residues. J gave up 7 bases and V 6 bases, and 10 bases lay outside the gene matches. The CDR3 nucleotides read TGTGCCAGCAACCTTTCGACAGGGATGCAGCCCCAGCATTTT. Amino acids: CASNLSTGMQPQHF.

The chain joins TRBV7-2 to TRBJ1-1; 7 bases fit TRBD1. V trimming: 0 bases; J trimming: 5 bases; junction bases outside the gene matches: 9. This CDR3 is built from 16 residues. Per the germline V gene, CDR1 is SGHTA and CDR2 is FQGNSA. The CDR3 region has the DNA TGTGCCAGCAGCTTAGCCCCGGGGCCCAGGGGGACTGAAGCTTTCTTT. It encodes CASSLAPGPRGTEAFF.

The chain recombines TRBV5-1 with TRBJ2-2, with 14 nucleotides matching TRBD2. Trimming took 7 bases from V and 4 from J; bases not matched to a gene: 6. Looked up from germline, CDR1 is SGHRS and CDR2 is YFSETQ. There are 16 residues in the CDR3. CDR3 loop: CASGGLAGGGTGELFF. The CDR3, as DNA: TGCGCCAGCGGAGGACTAGCGGGAGGCGGCACCGGGGAGCTGTTTTTT.

The rearrangement joins TRBV18 to TRBJ2-3; D gene ambiguous. The CDR3 has 12 residues. The germline V and J ends were trimmed by 6 bases and 2 bases, with 6 bases remaining between them. Germline-derived CDR1 and CDR2 are KGHSH and LQKENI. The CDR3 sequence: CASSQDTDTQYF. For the CDR3, the DNA is TGTGCCAGCTCTCAGGACACAGATACGCAGTATTTT. Full variable domain (outside the CDR3, taken from reference TRBV18 and TRBJ2-3): NAGVMQNPRHLVRRRGQEARLRCSPMKGHSHVYWYRQLPEEGLKFMVYLQKENIIDESGMPKERFSAEFPKEGPSILRIQQVVRGDSAAYFCASSQDTDTQYFGPGTRLTVL.

The V and J genes are TRBV27 and TRBJ1-2; D gene unclear. This CDR3 spans 14 amino acids. CDR1 and CDR2 (germline): MNHEY, SMNVEV (reference sequence). Trimming cost V 5 bases and J 4 bases, with 14 bases left between them. Here the CDR3 DNA reads TGTGCCAGCAGTAAAGACATATTTGGCTATGGCTACACCTTC. Protein sequence: CASSKDIFGYGYTF.

The chain uses TRBV9 and TRBJ1-5; TRBD1 is a possible D gene (6 bases). In germline, CDR1 is SGDLS, CDR2 YYNGEE. Trimming removed 4 bases from V and 0 bases from J, with 11 bases in between. The CDR3 sequence is 15 residues long. CDR3 protein: CASSTTGNSNQPQHF. CDR3 sequence (DNA): TGTGCCAGCAGCACGACAGGAAATAGCAATCAGCCCCAGCATTTT.